The T cell receptor (beta chain) described here comes from a study of CD8 T cells in Susac syndrome. Germline CDR1 is SEHNR and CDR2 is FQNEAQ (reference sequence). V was pared by 3 bases and J by 2 bases, with 9 bases between. This CDR3 contains 14 residues. Random hexamers were used to reverse transcribe an amount of about 0.5 to 1 ug RNA. Using its own MiXCR run on the immunoSEQ multiplex PCR reads, TCRdb lists one record per CDR3 protein. The sample comprises over 20,000 distinct CDR3 sequences, just over 90% of which are singletons, and approximately 0.65% rests with the top ten. Sample: CD8+ T cells from PBMCs. The chain has TRBV7-9 and TRBJ2-3, with D hard to call. This clonotype originated in a human donor with Susac syndrome. This chain's CDR3 is CASSFIQNTDTQYF. CDR3 nucleotide sequence: TGTGCCAGCAGCTTCATACAGAACACAGATACGCAGTATTTT.